This T cell receptor beta chain was identified during a study of beta chain features in type 1 diabetes. Study-wide findings and caveats: The study found fewer insertions and more deletions at VDJ junctions in type 1 diabetes patients. Sequencing the cDNA could make cells with high TCR expression show up more than they should.

As concerns this clone: Its antigen remains unknown.

Sequenced material consisted of expressed TCRB transcripts (all of the isolated RNA was reverse transcribed). Profiled with immunoSEQ multiplex PCR; TCRdb holds only in-frame clones, not every one. The sample consists of 850,000 to 900,000 clones, roughly a sixth of them appearing once. By way of CD45RO/CCR7/CD25/CD127/CD95/CD27, the CD4+ regulatory, stem cell-like memory, central memory and naive cells were sorted. Purity above 95% was achieved in all sorted populations. Trimming at V came to 8 bases and at J to 5 bases, leaving 8 bases not matched to a gene. This CDR3 region has 14 residues. Per germline, CDR1 MDHEN and CDR2 SYDVKM.

What was sequenced was naive CD4+ T cells from blood. The chain joins TRBV28 to TRBJ1-4; 7 bases match TRBD1. The origin of this receptor is a woman under 30 in good health. This chain's CDR3 is CASLPGQINEKLFF. The DNA of the CDR3 is TGTGCCAGCTTGCCGGGACAGATAAATGAAAAACTGTTTTTT.